The 5 T cell receptor beta chains below all came from one sample that was sequenced in a study of PD-1 blockade in classical Hodgkin lymphoma (dated by TCRdb to about 2020). The sample's time point label, decoded: cycle 4 day 1 (C4D1), after more than five weeks of nivolumab. Every trial patient had relapsed following autologous stem cell transplantation, and prior brentuximab vedotin exposure was what differed among cohorts A, B and C. Library generation was performed with the immunoSEQ multiplex PCR assay. The source is immuneACCESS, and TCRdb retained only in-frame sequences with V and J called. Part of the clones is not carried over; for the studies checked, unresolved V genes explain less than half of this, and the remainder is unexplained. Across this sample there are around 57,000 clones, with around nine tenths seen only once. Approximately 7% of the sample rests with the top ten. This material consisted of peripheral blood mononuclear cells (PBMCs), taken before the fourth cycle of nivolumab. The receptors come from a human donor with classical Hodgkin lymphoma.

The gene calls are TRBV5-4 and TRBJ1-1, with D unclear. Between the trimmed V and J ends, which lost 0 bases and 4 bases, there was a span of 10 bases. CDR1 SGHNT and CDR2 YYREEE come from the germline V gene (reference sequence). The CDR3 loop spans 14 amino acids. The CDR3 spells CASSLVGFSTEAFF. The DNA of the CDR3 is TGTGCCAGCAGCTTGGTAGGGTTTAGCACTGAAGCTTTCTTT.

CDR3 residues: CASSLGGTDTQYF. The CDR3 DNA reads as TGTGCCAGCAGCTTGGGGGGTACAGATACGCAGTATTTT. The gene calls are TRBV5-4 and TRBJ2-3; no clear D gene. The CDR3 consists of 13 residues. The germline V and J ends were trimmed by 0 bases and 3 bases, with 5 bases remaining between them. Germline V gene lookup returns CDR1 SGHNT and CDR2 YYREEE (reference sequence).

This chain joins TRBV9 and TRBJ2-7, with 7 bases lining up with TRBD1. CDR1 and CDR2 (germline): SGDLS, YYNGEE. V dropped 2 bases and J dropped 2; count of bases not matched to a gene: 4. The CDR3 spans 14 residues. CDR3: CASSVSGQTYEQYF. In DNA, the CDR3 is TGTGCCAGCAGCGTTTCGGGACAGACCTACGAGCAGTACTTC.

The chain employs TRBV5-4 and TRBJ2-5, with 8 bases lining up with TRBD2. The V segment lost 5 bases and the J segment 4 bases; nucleotides outside the gene matches: 13. CDR1 and CDR2 (germline): SGHNT, YYREEE (reference sequence). There are 16 residues in the CDR3. The CDR3 region has the DNA TGTGCCAGCAGACAGAGCGGGAGTTACGGACGAGAGACCCAGTACTTC. It encodes CASRQSGSYGRETQYF.

The V and J genes are TRBV6-5 and TRBJ2-7, with 7 positions matching TRBD1. The CDR3 extends over 15 amino acids. V dropped 6 bases and J dropped 2; count of bases not matched to a gene: 10. Looked up from germline, CDR1 is MNHEY and CDR2 is SVGAGI. The CDR3: CASSRAWTGTYEQYF. The CDR3 DNA is TGTGCCAGCAGCCGAGCTTGGACAGGAACCTACGAGCAGTACTTC.